This T cell receptor (beta chain) was sequenced in a study of blood T cell repertoires in COVID-19 (dated by TCRdb to 2018 to 2020). Looking at the study overall: Collaborator samples came from the United States, Italy and Spain and covered acute and convalescent phases of COVID-19. The prospective study material was composed of cDNA or gDNA derived from T cells, B-cell-depleted T cells, or PBMCs. Deeply sampled blood TCRbeta repertoires from subjects exposed to, actively infected with, or recovered from COVID-19 were included in the dataset. The samples were drawn from the first 160 participants of the ongoing ImmuneRACE study and from 1,254 subjects provided by 6 global collaborators. A freely available public database, intended as a resource for researchers studying the immune response to SARS-CoV-2, is where the repertoires were released. Nearly every sample came with metadata listing a de-identified subject ID, COVID-19 status, age in years and sex. Where available, HLA class I and class II types were taken from metadata supplied by the sample provider and were not determined by assay-based typing. The investigation overall reported the following: Clinical and demographic metadata were provided uncurated, with the amount varying by source and participant.

The collaborating institutions used their own protocols to collect whole blood in K2EDTA tubes. For TCRbeta analysis, collaborators shipped samples in one of three forms: frozen whole blood, isolated PBMCs, or DNA extracted from either of those sample types. The immunoSEQ Assay, a bias-controlled multiplex PCR, was used to amplify TCRbeta CDR3 regions from genomic DNA. The original pipeline was this. The number of nucleated cells in each sample was estimated by amplification of reference gene primers within the assay. To quantify the absolute abundance of each unique TCRbeta CDR3 rearrangement, sequence reads were collapsed and filtered. For each sample, productive Simpson clonality was calculated as the square root of Simpson's diversity index over productive rearrangements. Not all clones reach the TCRdb copy of this immuneACCESS table, which keeps in-frame sequences only. Checked studies attribute under half of the gap to unresolved V genes and leave the rest unexplained. The DNA gave D and trimming, while V, J and clone size come from that table. The sample table lists almost 80,000 clones, approximately 92% of them with a count of one. In total, the top ten clones hold about 0.83% of the sample.

As concerns this clone: Its antigen is unknown. No base-level quality is on record; no much larger clone is a single base apart.

Measured from the cysteine to the phenylalanine, the CDR3 is 16 residues long. The sequence is cut down to CDR3 DNA, 48 bases in frame from base 1. Trimming takes 5 bases off V and 2 bases off J; junction bases not matched to a gene: 9. The germline V gene sets CDR1 to SGHTA and CDR2 to FQGNSA. The material sequenced was peripheral blood. The sequence links TRBV7-2 to TRBJ2-1, and 7 bases in between align with TRBD2. The TCR originated in a woman of 80 years or more with acute or convalescent COVID-19. The CDR3 amino acid sequence is: CASSPRGGSTYNEQFF. The nucleotide sequence reads TGTGCCAGCAGCCCCCGCGGGGGATCAACCTACAATGAGCAGTTCTTC.